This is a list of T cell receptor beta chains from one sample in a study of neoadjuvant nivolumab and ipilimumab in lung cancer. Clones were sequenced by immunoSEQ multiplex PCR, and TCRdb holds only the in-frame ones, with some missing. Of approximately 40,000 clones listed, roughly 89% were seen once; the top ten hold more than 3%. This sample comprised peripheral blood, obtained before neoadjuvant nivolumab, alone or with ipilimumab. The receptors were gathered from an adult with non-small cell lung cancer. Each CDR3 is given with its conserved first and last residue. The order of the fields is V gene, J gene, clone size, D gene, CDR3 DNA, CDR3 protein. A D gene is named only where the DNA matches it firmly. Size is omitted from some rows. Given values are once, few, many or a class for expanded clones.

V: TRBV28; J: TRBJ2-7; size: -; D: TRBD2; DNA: TGTGCCACCCGAGGTGGCGGGAGTTCCCACGAGCAGTACTTC; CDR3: CATRGGGSSHEQYF
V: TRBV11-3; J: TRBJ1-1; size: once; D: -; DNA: TGTGCCAGCAGCGCGGTGACGAACACTGAAGCTTTCTTT; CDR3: CASSAVTNTEAFF
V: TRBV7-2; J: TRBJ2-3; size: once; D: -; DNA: TGTGCCAGCAGCTTAGGTACAGATACGCAGTATTTT; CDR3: CASSLGTDTQYF
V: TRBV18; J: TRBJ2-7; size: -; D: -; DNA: TGTGCCAGCTCACTCGACAGTTCCTACGAGCAGTACTTC; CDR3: CASSLDSSYEQYF
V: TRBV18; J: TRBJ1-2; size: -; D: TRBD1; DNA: TGTGCCAGCTCACCAGTAGGACAGGGGGCGGATGGCTACACCTTC; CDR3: CASSPVGQGADGYTF
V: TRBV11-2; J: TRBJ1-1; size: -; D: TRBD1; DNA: TGTGCCAGCAGCTTGGACAGGGTTCGGACTGAAGCTTTCTTT; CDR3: CASSLDRVRTEAFF
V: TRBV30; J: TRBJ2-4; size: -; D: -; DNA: TGTGCCTGGAGTACCAAAAACATTCAGTACTTC; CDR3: CAWSTKNIQYF
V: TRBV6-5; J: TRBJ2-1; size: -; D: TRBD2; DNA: TGTGCCAGCAGGACTAGCGGGAGCTCGGGTGAGCAGTTCTTC; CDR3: CASRTSGSSGEQFF
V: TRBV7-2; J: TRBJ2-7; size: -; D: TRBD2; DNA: TGTGCCAGCAGCTTAGAAGGGACTAGCGGGTTGGAGCAGTACTTC; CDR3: CASSLEGTSGLEQYF
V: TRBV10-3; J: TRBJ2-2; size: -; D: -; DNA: TGTGCCATCAGTGTTAGTGCAAAGAACACCGGGGAGCTGTTTTTT; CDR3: CAISVSAKNTGELFF
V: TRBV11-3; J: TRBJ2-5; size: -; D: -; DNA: TGTGCCAGCAGCTTAGATCGTGGAGAGACCCAGTACTTC; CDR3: CASSLDRGETQYF
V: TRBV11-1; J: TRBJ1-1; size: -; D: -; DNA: TGTGCCAGCAGCCCCCACGGGGCGAACAGGGCCGGTGGAACTGAAGCTTTCTTT; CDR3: CASSPHGANRAGGTEAFF
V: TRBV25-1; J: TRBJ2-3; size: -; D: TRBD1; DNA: TGTGCCAGCAGTGTGTTTAGACAGGGGTCCTCAGATACGCAGTATTTT; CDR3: CASSVFRQGSSDTQYF
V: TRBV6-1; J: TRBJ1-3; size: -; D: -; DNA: TGTGCCAGCAGTGAATACACCATATATTTT; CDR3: CASSEYTIYF
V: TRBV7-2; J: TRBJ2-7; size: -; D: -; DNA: TGTGCCAGCAGCTTAGCCACCATTGGGCCCTGGGGGGAGCAGTACTTC; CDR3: CASSLATIGPWGEQYF
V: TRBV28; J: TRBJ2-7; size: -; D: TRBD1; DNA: TGTGCCAGCAGCCCTGGACAGGGGACCTACGAGCAGTACTTC; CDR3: CASSPGQGTYEQYF
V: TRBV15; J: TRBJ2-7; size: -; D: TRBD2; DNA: TGTGCCACCAGCTCTATCGGGAGGGCCTTTATCAACGAGCAGTACTTC; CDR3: CATSSIGRAFINEQYF
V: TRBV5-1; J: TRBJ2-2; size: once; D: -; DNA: TGCGCCAGCAGCTTGGAACCAGGAAAGAACACCGGGGAGCTGTTTTTT; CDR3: CASSLEPGKNTGELFF
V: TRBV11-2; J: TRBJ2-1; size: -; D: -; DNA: TGTGCCAGCAGCGTCCGGCGAACCCCCTACAATGAGCAGTTCTTC; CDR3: CASSVRRTPYNEQFF
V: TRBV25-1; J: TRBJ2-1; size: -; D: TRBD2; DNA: TGTGCCAGCACCGCCGGGACTAGCGGGGTCAATGAGCAGTTCTTC; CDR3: CASTAGTSGVNEQFF
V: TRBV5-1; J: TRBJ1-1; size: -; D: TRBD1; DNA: TGCGCCAGCAGCCAGGGACAGCCAATGAACACTGAAGCTTTCTTT; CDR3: CASSQGQPMNTEAFF
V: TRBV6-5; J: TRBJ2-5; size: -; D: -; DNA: TGTGCCAGCAGTTACTCGTTTTTCCAAGAGACCCAGTACTTC; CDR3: CASSYSFFQETQYF
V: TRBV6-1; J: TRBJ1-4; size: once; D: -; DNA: TGTGCCAGCAGTGCAGAACCGGCTGCAACTAATGAAAAACTGTTTTTT; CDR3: CASSAEPAATNEKLFF
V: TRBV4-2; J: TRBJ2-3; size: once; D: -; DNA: TGTGCCAGCAGCCAAGAGTTTAGCTACGGGAGCACAGATACGCAGTATTTT; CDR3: CASSQEFSYGSTDTQYF
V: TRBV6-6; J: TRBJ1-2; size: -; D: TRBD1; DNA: TGTGCCAGCAAAACAGGGGCTGCTAACTATGGCTACACCTTC; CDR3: CASKTGAANYGYTF
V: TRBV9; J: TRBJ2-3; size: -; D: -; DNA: TGTGCCAGCAGCGTAGGGCTGGACCAGGATACGCAGTATTTT; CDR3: CASSVGLDQDTQYF
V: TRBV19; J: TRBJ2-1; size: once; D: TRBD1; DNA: TGTGCCAGTAGTATGGGACAGCTTCACAATGAGCAGTTCTTC; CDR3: CASSMGQLHNEQFF
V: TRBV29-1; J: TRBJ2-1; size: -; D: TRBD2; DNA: TGCAGCGTGGGGACTAGCGCACGCGATGAGCAGTTCTTC; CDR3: CSVGTSARDEQFF
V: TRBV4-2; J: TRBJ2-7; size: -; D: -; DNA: TGTGCCAGCAGCCAAGACGCCTACGACCGATCCTACGAGCAGTACTTC; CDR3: CASSQDAYDRSYEQYF
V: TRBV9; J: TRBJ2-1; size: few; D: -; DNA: TGTGCCAGCAGTCCTTGGGCAGGGGAAAAGCGATACAATGAGCAGTTCTTC; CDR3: CASSPWAGEKRYNEQFF
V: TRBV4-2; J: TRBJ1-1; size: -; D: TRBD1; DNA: TGTGCCAGCAGCCAAGATGAGACAGGGCAAAACACTGAAGCTTTCTTT; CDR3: CASSQDETGQNTEAFF
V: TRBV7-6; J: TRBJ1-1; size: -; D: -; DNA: TGTGCCAGCAGCGTTGAGCCTGACCCTGATGCGACTGAAGCTTTCTTT; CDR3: CASSVEPDPDATEAFF
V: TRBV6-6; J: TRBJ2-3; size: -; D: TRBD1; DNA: TGTGCCAGCAGTTACTCGACAGGGACCCACGGGGATACGCAGTATTTT; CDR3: CASSYSTGTHGDTQYF
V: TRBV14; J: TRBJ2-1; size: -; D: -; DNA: TGTGCCAGCAGCCCAACCTCCGGGAATGAGCAGTTCTTC; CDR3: CASSPTSGNEQFF
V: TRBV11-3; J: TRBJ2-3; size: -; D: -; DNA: TGTGCCAGCAGCATGTCTACCGGGGGTACGCAGTATTTT; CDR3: CASSMSTGGTQYF
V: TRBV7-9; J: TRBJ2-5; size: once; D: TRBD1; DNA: TGTGCCAGCAGCTTAGCAGGGGGCGAAGGGGAGACCCAGTACTTC; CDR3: CASSLAGGEGETQYF
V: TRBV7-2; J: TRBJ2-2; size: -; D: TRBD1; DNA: TGTGCCAGCAGCTCGGGACAGGGGGACACCGGGGAGCTGTTTTTT; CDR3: CASSSGQGDTGELFF
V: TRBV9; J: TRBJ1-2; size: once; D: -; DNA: TGTGCCAGCAGCGAAGTAGGCGTTTTGGGCTACACCTTC; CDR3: CASSEVGVLGYTF
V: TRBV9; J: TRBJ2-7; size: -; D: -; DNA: TGTGCCAGCAGCGTAGCCGTAGCCTCGGGGGCCGGGTCCTACGAGCAGTACTTC; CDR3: CASSVAVASGAGSYEQYF
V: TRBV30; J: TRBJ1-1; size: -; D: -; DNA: TGTGCCTGGAGTAGGGGTACGGACACTGAAGCTTTCTTT; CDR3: CAWSRGTDTEAFF
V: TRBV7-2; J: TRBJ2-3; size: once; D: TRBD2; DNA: TGTGCCAGCAGCTTAGAGCCGATTTCAGCGGGAGGCGGGAATACGCAGTATTTT; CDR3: CASSLEPISAGGGNTQYF
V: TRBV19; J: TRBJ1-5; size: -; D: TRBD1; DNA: TGTGGCGCCGGGACAGGGGTAGACCAGCCCCAGCATTTT; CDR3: CGAGTGVDQPQHF
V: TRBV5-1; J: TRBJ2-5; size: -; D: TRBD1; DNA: TGCGCCAGCAGCTTGTTTACAGGGGGCGAAGAGACCCAGTACTTC; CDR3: CASSLFTGGEETQYF
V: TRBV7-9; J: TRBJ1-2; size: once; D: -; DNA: TGTGCCAGCAGCCCTCCGGGTTCTAACTATGGCTACACCTTC; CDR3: CASSPPGSNYGYTF
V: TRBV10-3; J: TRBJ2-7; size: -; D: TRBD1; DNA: TGTGCCATCAGGCTAGGGACAGAACAAAGGTACGAGCAGTACTTC; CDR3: CAIRLGTEQRYEQYF
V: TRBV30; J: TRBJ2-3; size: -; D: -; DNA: TGTGCCTGGAGTTCAGGGAGTATGCCAGATACGCAGTATTTT; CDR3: CAWSSGSMPDTQYF
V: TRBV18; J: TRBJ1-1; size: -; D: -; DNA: TGTGCCAGCTCACCACCGATGGGCTGGCGCACTGAAGCTTTCTTT; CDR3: CASSPPMGWRTEAFF
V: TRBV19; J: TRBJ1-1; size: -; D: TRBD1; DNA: TGTGCCAGTAGTACCGGACAGGGTGAAGCTTTCTTT; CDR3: CASSTGQGEAFF
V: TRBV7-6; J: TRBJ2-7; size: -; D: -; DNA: TGTGCCAGCAGCTTAATACAGGGAACCCACGAGCAGTACTTC; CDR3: CASSLIQGTHEQYF
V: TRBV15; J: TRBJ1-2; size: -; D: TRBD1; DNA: TGTGCCACCAGCAGAGAACTGACAGGGAGCTTTAACTATGGCTACACCTTC; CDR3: CATSRELTGSFNYGYTF
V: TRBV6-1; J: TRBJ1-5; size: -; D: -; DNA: TGTGCCAGCAGTGTAACAGGGTTTCAGCCCCAGCATTTT; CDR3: CASSVTGFQPQHF
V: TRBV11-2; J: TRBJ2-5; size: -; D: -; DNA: TGTGCCAGCAGCACAAAGGGGACAAAGATCACAGAGACCCAGTACTTC; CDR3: CASSTKGTKITETQYF
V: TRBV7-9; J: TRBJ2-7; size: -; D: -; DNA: TGTGCCAGCAGCTTAGAAGCTTACGAGCAGTACTTC; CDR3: CASSLEAYEQYF
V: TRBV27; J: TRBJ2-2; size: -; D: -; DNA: TGTGCCAGCAGTTTGGGGGTCAGGGGGGCCGGGGAGCTGTTTTTT; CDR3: CASSLGVRGAGELFF
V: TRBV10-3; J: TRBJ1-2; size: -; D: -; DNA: TGTGCCATCAGTGAGTCTCCAGCCTATGGCTACACCTTC; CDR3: CAISESPAYGYTF
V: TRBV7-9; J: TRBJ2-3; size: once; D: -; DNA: TGTGCCAGCACCTGGGGGGCGGGGACAGATACGCAGTATTTT; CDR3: CASTWGAGTDTQYF
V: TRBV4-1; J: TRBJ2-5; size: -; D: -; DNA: TGCGCCAGCAGCCCGTGGGCAGGGTCGGAGACCCAGTACTTC; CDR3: CASSPWAGSETQYF
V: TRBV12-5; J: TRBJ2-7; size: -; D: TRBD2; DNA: TGTGCTAGTGCCCGGACTAGCATCTACGAGCAGTACTTC; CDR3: CASARTSIYEQYF
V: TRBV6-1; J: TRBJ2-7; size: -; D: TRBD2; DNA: TGTGCCAGCAGGAGTAGCGGGAGGGCGAGGCAGTACTTC; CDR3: CASRSSGRARQYF